The 7 T cell receptor beta chains below were found in one sample sequenced in a study of T-cell reconstitution after alpha-beta-depleted transplantation in children. During its preparation, the TCRbeta library received unique molecular identifiers. TCRdb redid the calling of the PCR reads with MiXCR, one entry per CDR3 protein. The top ten hold approximately 5% of the sample, which has about 830,000 distinct CDR3 sequences, approximately 15% seen once. The specimen comprised PBMCs, mostly from graft donor cells, sampled 360 days after TCRalphabeta/CD19-depleted stem cell transplant. All receptors derive from a male patient younger than 18 who had a stem cell transplant for acute lymphoblastic leukemia, so the T cells may come from the graft donor.

This clonotype has just a few counts. The rearrangement joins TRBV5-1 to TRBJ2-7, with 9 bases matching TRBD2. The CDR3 sequence is 14 residues long. From germline, CDR1 is SGHRS and CDR2 YFSETQ. J was trimmed by 5 bases and V by 2 bases; bases with no gene match: 5. This CDR3 is CASSFRGRVDEQYF. CDR3 nucleotide sequence: TGCGCCAGCAGCTTTCGCGGGAGGGTAGACGAGCAGTACTTC.

This clonotype was counted between two and nine times. The V and J genes are TRBV5-6 and TRBJ2-7; the D gene is possibly TRBD1 (6 bases). The V end was cut by 6 bases, the J end by 0 bases, with 13 bases between. The CDR3 totals 14 residues. Germline values: CDR1 SGHDT, CDR2 YYEEEE. The CDR3 sequence: CASTTGSSSYEQYF. The CDR3 DNA sequence: TGTGCCAGCACGACAGGTTCCAGCTCCTACGAGCAGTACTTC.

This clonotype turned up a few times. The genes are TRBV20-1 and TRBJ1-1; 7 nucleotides match TRBD1. The length of the CDR3 is 15 residues. CDR1 is DFQATT and CDR2 is SNEGSKA in the germline V gene (reference sequence). The junction had 9 bases not matched to a gene; V was cut back by 5 bases and J by 0 bases. The CDR3 bases are TGCAGTGCTCCCCCTGCGGGACAGATGAACACTGAAGCTTTCTTT. Protein sequence: CSAPPAGQMNTEAFF.

The table lists this clonotype with many counts. CDR3 DNA sequence: TGTGCCAGCAGCTCGTACAGGGGAAGCACTGAAGCTTTCTTT. Its protein product is CASSSYRGSTEAFF. V and J are TRBV7-2 and TRBJ1-1, with 7 bases aligning to TRBD1. Germline V lookup: CDR1 SGHTA, CDR2 FQGNSA. This CDR3 has 14 amino acids. J lost 4 bases, V lost 4 bases, and 6 bases had no gene match. The whole variable domain, filled in from reference TRBV7-2 and TRBJ1-1, reads GAGVSQSPSNKVTEKGKDVELRCDPISGHTALYWYRQSLGQGLEFLIYFQGNSAPDKSGLPSDRFSAERTGGSVSTLTIQRTQQEDSAVYLCASSSYRGSTEAFFGQGTRLTVV.

Written as DNA, the CDR3 is TGTGCCAGCAGCCCGTTGGGGGCCCATCAAGAGACCCAGTACTTC. Protein: CASSPLGAHQETQYF. This chain connects TRBV7-9 to TRBJ2-5, with D perhaps matching TRBD1 (6 bases). Germline V lookup: CDR1 SEHNR, CDR2 FQNEAQ (reference sequence). CDR3 length: 15 residues. The V end was cut by 5 bases, the J end by 2 bases, with 15 bases between.

V gene TRBV20-1 combines with J gene TRBJ2-3; 7 bases are a match to TRBD2. The trim removed 0 bases at V and 11 bases at J, leaving 5 bases unmatched. Germline lookup yields CDR1 DFQATT and CDR2 SNEGSKA (reference sequence). CDR3 size: 12 residues. Written as DNA, the CDR3 is TGCAGTGCTAGAGAGGGCAAGCGGGAGCAGTATTTT. Translation: CSAREGKREQYF.

This chain uses TRBV6-5 with TRBJ2-1, with D perhaps matching TRBD2 (6 bases). Trimming removed 2 bases from V and 4 bases from J, with 12 bases in between. Per germline, CDR1 MNHEY and CDR2 SVGAGI. This CDR3 has 15 residues. The CDR3 coding sequence is TGTGCCAGCAGTTACGGCGGGATTGGTTACAATGAGCAGTTCTTC. Its protein product is CASSYGGIGYNEQFF.